Detailed here is one TCR beta chain. This specimen belongs to a study of blood T cell repertoires in COVID-19. At the level of the study: Resolution of symptoms, clearance, or two negative PCRs was present in recovered Cohort 3 donors.

The age range of participants was 18 to 89 years, with residence in 20 to 25 US areas. Clinical history as reported by participants underpinned cohort assignment. Germline V gene data show CDR1 as SEHNR and CDR2 as FQNEAQ (reference sequence). CDR3 length equals 12 residues. V was pared by 10 bases and J by 2 bases, with 11 bases between. Per the study methods: From reference gene primer amplification, estimates of nucleated cell counts were derived. Data came from immunoSEQ multiplex PCR; TCRdb stores just in-frame clones and leaves some out. That table supplies the V and J calls and clone size; D and trimming were determined from the DNA. The table includes about 150,000 clones, less than 80% detected once.

This TCR was sampled from a woman in her sixties or seventies in a cohort exposed to, infected with or recovered from COVID-19 (not recorded which). This chain links TRBV7-9 with TRBJ2-5, with D perhaps matching TRBD1 (5 bases). Sequencing was done on a sample of PBMCs or T cells enriched from blood (not recorded which). The CDR3 protein is CAIEKGQETQYF. The CDR3 DNA sequence: TGTGCCATCGAGAAGGGGCAAGAGACCCAGTACTTC.